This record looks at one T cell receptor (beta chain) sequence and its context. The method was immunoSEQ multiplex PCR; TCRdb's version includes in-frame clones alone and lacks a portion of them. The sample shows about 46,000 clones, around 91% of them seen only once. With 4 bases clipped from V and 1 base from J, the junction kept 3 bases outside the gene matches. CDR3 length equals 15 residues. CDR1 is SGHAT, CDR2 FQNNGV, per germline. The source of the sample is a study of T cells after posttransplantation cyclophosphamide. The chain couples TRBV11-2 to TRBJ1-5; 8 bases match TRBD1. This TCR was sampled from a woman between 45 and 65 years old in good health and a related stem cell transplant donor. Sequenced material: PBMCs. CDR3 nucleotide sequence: TGTGCCAGCAGCTCAACAGGGGGAAGCAATCAGCCCCAGCATTTT. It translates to CASSSTGGSNQPQHF.